The 3 T cell receptor beta chains listed next were all sequenced from one sample in a study of Graves' ophthalmopathy and Graves' hyperthyroidism. The authors amplified TCR beta CDR3 regions, and they did so from RNA transcripts for repertoire sequencing. Scientists carried out first-round RT-PCR using HTBI primers and then a second-round multiplex PCR. TCRdb ran MiXCR on the multiplex PCR reads and lists one entry per CDR3 protein. In the table there are 740,000 or so distinct CDR3 sequences, approximately 40% of which are singletons. Sequenced input: peripheral blood. The receptor set was obtained from an adult man with Graves' ophthalmopathy.

V gene TRBV20-1 combines with J gene TRBJ1-2; 7 bases agree with TRBD1. Germline lookup yields CDR1 DFQATT and CDR2 SNEGSKA (reference sequence). This CDR3 is 13 amino acids long. V lost 2 bases, J lost 4 bases, and 4 bases stayed unmatched. In nucleotides, the CDR3 is TGCAGTGCTAGAAACAGGGGTCCCTATGGCTACACCTTC. This sequence encodes CSARNRGPYGYTF.

This clonotype was counted many times. The chain joins TRBV7-9 to TRBJ1-2; 8 bases match TRBD1. This CDR3 region has 14 residues. V lost 5 bases and J lost 7; bases outside the gene matches: 9. CDR1 and CDR2 (germline): SEHNR, FQNEAQ (reference sequence). The CDR3: CASSLDRERGGYTF. The CDR3 DNA is TGTGCCAGCAGCCTGGACAGGGAGCGTGGTGGCTACACCTTC.

Only a few counts were recorded for this clonotype. The rearrangement links TRBV19 to TRBJ2-7; D possibly uses TRBD1 or TRBD2 (5 bases each). Germline V gives CDR1 LNHDA, CDR2 SQIVND (reference sequence). The V gene lost 7 bases and the J gene lost 2 bases, with 12 bases spanning the gap. The CDR3 consists of 13 residues. CDR3 in DNA: TGTGCCAGTACCCAGGGACCCACCTACGAGCAGTACTTC. The encoded protein is CASTQGPTYEQYF.